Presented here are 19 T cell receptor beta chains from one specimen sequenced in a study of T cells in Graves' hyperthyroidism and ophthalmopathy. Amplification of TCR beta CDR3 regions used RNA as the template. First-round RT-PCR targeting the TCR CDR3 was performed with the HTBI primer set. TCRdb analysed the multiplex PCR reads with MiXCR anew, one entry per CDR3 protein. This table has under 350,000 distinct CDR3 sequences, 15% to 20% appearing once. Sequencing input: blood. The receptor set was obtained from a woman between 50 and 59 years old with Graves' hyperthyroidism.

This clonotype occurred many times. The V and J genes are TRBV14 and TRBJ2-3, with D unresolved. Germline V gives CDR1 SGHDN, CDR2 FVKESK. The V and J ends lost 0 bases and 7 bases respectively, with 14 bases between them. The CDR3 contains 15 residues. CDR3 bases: TGTGCCAGCAGCCAAGACGGTCCCAGAGAGAATACGCAGTATTTT. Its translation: CASSQDGPRENTQYF. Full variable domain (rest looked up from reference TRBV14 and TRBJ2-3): EAGVTQFPSHSVIEKGQTVTLRCDPISGHDNLYWYRRVMGKEIKFLLHFVKESKQDESGMPNNRFLAERTGGTYSTLKVQPAELEDSGVYFCASSQDGPRENTQYFGPGTRLTVL.

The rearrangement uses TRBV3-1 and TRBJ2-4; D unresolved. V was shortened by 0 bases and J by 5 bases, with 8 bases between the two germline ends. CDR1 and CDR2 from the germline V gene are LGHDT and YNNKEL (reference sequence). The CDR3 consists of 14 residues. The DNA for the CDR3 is TGTGCCAGCAGCCAAGATAATGTGCAAAACATTCAGTACTTC. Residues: CASSQDNVQNIQYF.

As DNA, the CDR3 is TGTGCCAGCGCTAGCGGGGGGGCTTCCTACAATGAGCAGTACTTC. Residues: CASASGGASYNEQYF. This chain joins TRBV9 and TRBJ2-1; 12 nucleotides agree with TRBD2. TRBJ2-7 explains the end of the DNA better; the J call may be wrong. Per the germline V gene, CDR1 is SGDLS and CDR2 is YYNGEE. The CDR3 extends over 15 amino acids.

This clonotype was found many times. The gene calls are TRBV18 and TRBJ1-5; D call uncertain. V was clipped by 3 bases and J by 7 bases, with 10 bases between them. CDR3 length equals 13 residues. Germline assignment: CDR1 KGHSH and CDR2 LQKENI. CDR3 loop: CASSPGGDQPQHF. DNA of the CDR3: TGTGCCAGCTCACCGGGCGGCGACCAGCCCCAGCATTTT.

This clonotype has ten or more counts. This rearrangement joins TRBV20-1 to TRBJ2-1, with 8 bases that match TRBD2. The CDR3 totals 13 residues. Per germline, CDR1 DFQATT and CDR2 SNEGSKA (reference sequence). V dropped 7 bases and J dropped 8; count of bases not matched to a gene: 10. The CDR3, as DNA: TGCAGTGTGAAGGCGGGAGGTCAGGATGAGCAGTTCTTC. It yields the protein CSVKAGGQDEQFF.

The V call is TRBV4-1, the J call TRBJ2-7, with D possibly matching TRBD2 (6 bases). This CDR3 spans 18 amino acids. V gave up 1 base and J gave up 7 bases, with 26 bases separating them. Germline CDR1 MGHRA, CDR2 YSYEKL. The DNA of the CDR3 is TGCGCCAGCAGCCAAGTTCTCTCCCGGGACTCCCTCCTGGGGGAGCAGTACTTC. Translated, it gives CASSQVLSRDSLLGEQYF.

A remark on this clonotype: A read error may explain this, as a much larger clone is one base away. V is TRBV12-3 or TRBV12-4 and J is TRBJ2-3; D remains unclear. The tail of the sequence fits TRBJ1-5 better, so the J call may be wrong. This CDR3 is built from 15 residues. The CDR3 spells CASSLPPGGADTQHF. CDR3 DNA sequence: TGTGCCAGCAGTCTCCCGCCGGGCGGCGCAGATACGCAGCATTTT.

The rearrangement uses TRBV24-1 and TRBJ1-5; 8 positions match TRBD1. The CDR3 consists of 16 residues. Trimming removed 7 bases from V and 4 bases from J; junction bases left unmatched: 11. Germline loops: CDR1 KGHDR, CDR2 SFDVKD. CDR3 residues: CATSAGQGGRNQPQHF. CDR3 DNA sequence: TGTGCCACCAGCGCTGGACAGGGCGGGCGGAATCAGCCCCAGCATTTT.

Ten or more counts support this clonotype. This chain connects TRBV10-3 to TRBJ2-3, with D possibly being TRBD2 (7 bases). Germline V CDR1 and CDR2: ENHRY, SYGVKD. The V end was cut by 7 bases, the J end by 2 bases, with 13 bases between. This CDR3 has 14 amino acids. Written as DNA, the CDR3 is TGTGCCATCAAATTGGGGGGGCCCACAGATACGCAGTATTTT. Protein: CAIKLGGPTDTQYF.

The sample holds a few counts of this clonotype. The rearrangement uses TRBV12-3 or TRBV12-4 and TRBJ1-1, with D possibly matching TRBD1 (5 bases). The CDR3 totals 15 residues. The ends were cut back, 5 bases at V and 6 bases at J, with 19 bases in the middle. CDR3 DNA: TGTGCCAGCAGTCCCGTTGGGGCTCGGCGCGCTGAAGCTTTCTTT. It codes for CASSPVGARRAEAFF.

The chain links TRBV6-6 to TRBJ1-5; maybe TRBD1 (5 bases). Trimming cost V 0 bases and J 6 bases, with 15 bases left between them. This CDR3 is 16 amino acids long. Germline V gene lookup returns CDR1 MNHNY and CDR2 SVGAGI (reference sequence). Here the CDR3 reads CASSYSWQGGIQPQHF. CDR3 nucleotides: TGTGCCAGCAGTTACTCGTGGCAGGGTGGGATTCAGCCCCAGCATTTT.

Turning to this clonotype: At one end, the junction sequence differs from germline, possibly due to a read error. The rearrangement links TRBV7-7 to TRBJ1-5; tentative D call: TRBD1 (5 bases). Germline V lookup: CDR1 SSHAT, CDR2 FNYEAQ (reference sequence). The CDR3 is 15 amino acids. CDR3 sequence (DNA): TGTGCTAGCAGCTTAGAGGCGACAGTAAGTCAGCCCCAGCATTTT. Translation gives CASSLEATVSQPQHF.

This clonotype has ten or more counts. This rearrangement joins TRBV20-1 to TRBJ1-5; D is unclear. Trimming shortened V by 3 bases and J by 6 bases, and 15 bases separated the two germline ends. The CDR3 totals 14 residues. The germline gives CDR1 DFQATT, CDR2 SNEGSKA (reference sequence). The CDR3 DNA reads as TGCAGTGCTAGCCCGGGAGTGGCGGGTCAGCCCCAGCATTTT. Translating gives CSASPGVAGQPQHF.

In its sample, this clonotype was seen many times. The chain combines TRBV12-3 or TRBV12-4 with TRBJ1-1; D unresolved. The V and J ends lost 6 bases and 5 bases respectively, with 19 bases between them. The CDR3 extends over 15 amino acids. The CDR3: CASRGKGSRGTEAFF. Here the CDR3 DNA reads TGTGCCAGCAGAGGAAAAGGGTCTCGAGGAACTGAAGCTTTCTTT.

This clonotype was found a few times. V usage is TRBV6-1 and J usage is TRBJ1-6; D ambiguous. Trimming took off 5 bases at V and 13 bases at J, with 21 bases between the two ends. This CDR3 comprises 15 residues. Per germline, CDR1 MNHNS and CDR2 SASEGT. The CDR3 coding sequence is TGTGCCAGCAGTCGGGCCCCCATTGGGTTTTTCCCCCTCCACTTT. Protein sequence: CASSRAPIGFFPLHF.

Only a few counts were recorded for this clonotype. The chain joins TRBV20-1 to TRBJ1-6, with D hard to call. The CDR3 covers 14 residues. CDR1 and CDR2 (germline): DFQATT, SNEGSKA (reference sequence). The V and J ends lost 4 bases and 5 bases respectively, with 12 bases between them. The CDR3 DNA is TGCAGTGCTAAACGGGATCCTGATAATTCACCCCTCCACTTT. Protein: CSAKRDPDNSPLHF.

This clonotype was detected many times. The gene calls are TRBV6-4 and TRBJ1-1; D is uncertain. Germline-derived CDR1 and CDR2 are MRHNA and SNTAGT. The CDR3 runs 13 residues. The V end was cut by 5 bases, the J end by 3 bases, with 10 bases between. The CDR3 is CASSPWPDTEAFF. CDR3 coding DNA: TGTGCCAGCAGTCCCTGGCCTGACACTGAAGCTTTCTTT.

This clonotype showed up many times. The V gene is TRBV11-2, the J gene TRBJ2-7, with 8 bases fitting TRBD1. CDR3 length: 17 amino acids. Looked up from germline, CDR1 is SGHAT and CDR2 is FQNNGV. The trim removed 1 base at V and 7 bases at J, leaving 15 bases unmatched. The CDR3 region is CASSLVGGTGQLGEQYF. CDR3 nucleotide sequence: TGTGCCAGCAGCTTAGTAGGCGGGACAGGCCAGCTAGGGGAGCAGTACTTC.

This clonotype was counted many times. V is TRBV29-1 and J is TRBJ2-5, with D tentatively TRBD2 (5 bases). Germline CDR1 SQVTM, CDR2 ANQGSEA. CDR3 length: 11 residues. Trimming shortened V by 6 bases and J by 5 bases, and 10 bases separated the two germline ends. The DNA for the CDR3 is TGCAGCGTCGCAGGACTGGAGACCCAGTACTTC. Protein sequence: CSVAGLETQYF.